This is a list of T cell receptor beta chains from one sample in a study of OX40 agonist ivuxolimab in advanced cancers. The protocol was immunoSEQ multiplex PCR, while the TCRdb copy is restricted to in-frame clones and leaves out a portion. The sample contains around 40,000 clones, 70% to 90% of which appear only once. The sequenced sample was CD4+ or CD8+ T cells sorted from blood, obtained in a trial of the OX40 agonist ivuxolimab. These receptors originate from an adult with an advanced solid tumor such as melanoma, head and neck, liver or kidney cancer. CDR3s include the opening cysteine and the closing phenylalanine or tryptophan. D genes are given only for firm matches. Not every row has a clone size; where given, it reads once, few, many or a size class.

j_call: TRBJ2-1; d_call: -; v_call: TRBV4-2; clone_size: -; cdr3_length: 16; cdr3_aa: CASSQGQAGTYNEQFF; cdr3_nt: TGTGCCAGCAGCCAAGGACAGGCGGGGACCTACAATGAGCAGTTCTTC
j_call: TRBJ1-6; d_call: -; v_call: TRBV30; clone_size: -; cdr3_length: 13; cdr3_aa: CAWNKGVYSPLHF; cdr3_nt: TGTGCCTGGAACAAGGGGGTCTATTCACCCCTCCACTTT
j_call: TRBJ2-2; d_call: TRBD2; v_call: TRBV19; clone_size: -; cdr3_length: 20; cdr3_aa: CASSPLTGLAGGTRTGELFF; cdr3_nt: TGTGCCAGTAGTCCTCTCACCGGACTAGCGGGAGGAACACGGACCGGGGAGCTGTTTTTT
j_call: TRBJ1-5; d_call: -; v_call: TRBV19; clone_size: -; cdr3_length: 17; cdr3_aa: CASSIGAGRLGNQPQHF; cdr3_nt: TGTGCCAGTAGTATAGGAGCAGGTAGATTGGGCAATCAGCCCCAGCATTTT
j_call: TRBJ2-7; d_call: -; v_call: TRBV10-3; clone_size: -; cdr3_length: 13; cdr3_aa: CAISQGGEYEQYF; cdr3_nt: TGTGCCATCTCCCAGGGTGGGGAGTACGAGCAGTACTTC
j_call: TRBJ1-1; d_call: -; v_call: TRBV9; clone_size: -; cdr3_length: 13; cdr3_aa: CASSVAGMTEAFF; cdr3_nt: TGTGCCAGCAGCGTAGCAGGGATGACTGAAGCTTTCTTT
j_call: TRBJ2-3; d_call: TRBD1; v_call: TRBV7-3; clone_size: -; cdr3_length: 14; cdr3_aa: CASSSGQVGDTQYF; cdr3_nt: TGTGCCAGCAGCTCCGGACAGGTGGGGGATACGCAGTATTTT
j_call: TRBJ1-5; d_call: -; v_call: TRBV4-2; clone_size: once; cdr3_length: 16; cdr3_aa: CASSQGGTAPNQPQHF; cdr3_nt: TGTGCCAGCAGCCAAGGAGGGACGGCCCCCAATCAGCCCCAGCATTTT
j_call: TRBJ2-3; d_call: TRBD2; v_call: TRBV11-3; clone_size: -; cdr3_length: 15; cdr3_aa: CASSPSGSAADTQYF; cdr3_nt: TGTGCCAGCAGTCCTAGCGGGAGTGCCGCAGATACGCAGTATTTT
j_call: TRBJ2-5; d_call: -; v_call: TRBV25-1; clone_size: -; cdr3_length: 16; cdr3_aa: CASSEQPVEGGETQYF; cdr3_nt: TGTGCCAGCAGTGAGCAACCAGTGGAGGGGGGAGAGACCCAGTACTTC
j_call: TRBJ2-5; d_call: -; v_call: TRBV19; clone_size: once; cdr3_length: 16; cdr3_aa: CASSIAAGWGGETQYF; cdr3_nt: TGTGCCAGTAGTATAGCGGCAGGGTGGGGAGGAGAGACCCAGTACTTC
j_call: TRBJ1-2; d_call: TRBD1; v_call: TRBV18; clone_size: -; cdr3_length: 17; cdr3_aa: CASSAGQGRIGVYGYTF; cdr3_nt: TGTGCCAGCTCAGCTGGACAGGGCCGGATAGGAGTCTATGGCTACACCTTC
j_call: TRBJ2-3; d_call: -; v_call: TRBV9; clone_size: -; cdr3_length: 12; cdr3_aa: CASSVAGDTQYF; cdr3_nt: TGTGCCAGCAGCGTAGCTGGGGATACGCAGTATTTT
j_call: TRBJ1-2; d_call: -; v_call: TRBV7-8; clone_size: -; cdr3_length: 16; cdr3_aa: CASSSERMGARYGYTF; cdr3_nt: TGTGCCAGCAGTTCGGAACGGATGGGGGCTCGGTATGGCTACACCTTC
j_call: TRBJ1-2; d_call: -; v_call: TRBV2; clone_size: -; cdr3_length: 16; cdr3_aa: CASSAKTGRGAYGYTF; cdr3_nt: TGTGCCAGCAGCGCAAAAACAGGGAGGGGGGCTTATGGCTACACCTTC
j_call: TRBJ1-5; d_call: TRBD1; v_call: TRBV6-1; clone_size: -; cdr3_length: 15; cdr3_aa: CASSDLQGALRAQHF; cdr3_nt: TGTGCCAGCAGTGATCTGCAGGGGGCCCTTCGGGCCCAGCATTTT
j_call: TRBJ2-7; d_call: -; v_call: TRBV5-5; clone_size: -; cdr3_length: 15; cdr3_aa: CASSLVARAFGEQYF; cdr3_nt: TGTGCCAGCAGCTTGGTGGCTAGAGCTTTCGGCGAGCAGTACTTC
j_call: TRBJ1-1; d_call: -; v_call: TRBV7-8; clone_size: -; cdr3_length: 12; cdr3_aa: CASSLPRTEAFF; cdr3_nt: TGTGCCAGCAGCCTACCGAGAACTGAAGCTTTCTTT